This entry lists 27 T cell receptor beta chains sequenced from one sample in a study of T cell responses to AZD1222 COVID-19 vaccine. This table comes from immunoSEQ multiplex PCR, and its TCRdb copy is limited to in-frame clones, with some not included. The sample consists of 160,000 or so clones, roughly 91% of them appearing once. The sample was peripheral blood, taken on day 0 of AZD1222 vaccination. Source of these receptors: an adult in good health.

This chain's CDR3 is CASSQDSGRRETQYF. In DNA, the CDR3 is TGCGCCAGCAGCCAAGATTCAGGGAGGAGAGAGACCCAGTACTTC. The chain recombines TRBV4-3 with TRBJ2-5; tentative D call: TRBD2 (6 bases). This CDR3 has 15 residues. V lost 0 bases and J 4 bases, leaving 12 bases between the germline ends. Germline V CDR1 and CDR2: LGHNA, YSLEER.

The rearrangement joins TRBV23-1 to TRBJ1-4; D perhaps matches TRBD1 (6 bases). TRBV23-1 is sorted into the ORF group, with uncertain function. CDR3 length equals 18 residues. Trimming pared 6 bases from V and 9 bases from J, leaving 29 bases between. CDR3 nucleotides: TGCGCCAGCAGGCGGCTGGGACACCATAACCGTTTTGGGCAAAAACTGTTTTTT. Its protein product is CASRRLGHHNRFGQKLFF.

J is TRBJ2-1 and V is TRBV24-1, with TRBD1 matching over 9 bases. CDR3 size: 14 residues. V was pared by 1 base and J by 7 bases, with 1 base of the junction left unmatched. The germline CDR1 and CDR2 sequences are KGHDR and SFDVKD. CDR3 DNA: TGTGCCACCAGTGATTTAGGGACAGGGAATGAGCAGTTCTTC. Encoded protein: CATSDLGTGNEQFF.

The genes are TRBV15 and TRBJ2-7; 12 positions agree with TRBD2. Trimming cost V 0 bases and J 3 bases; bases outside gene matches: 15. Germline values: CDR1 LNHNV, CDR2 YYDKDF (reference sequence). The CDR3 sequence is 20 residues long. CDR3 DNA: TGTGCCACCAGCAGAGATATTCGACTAGCGGGAGAGCAAACATTCTACGAGCAGTACTTC. It specifies CATSRDIRLAGEQTFYEQYF.

V usage is TRBV25-1 and J usage is TRBJ2-7, with D possibly TRBD2 on 5 matching bases. This CDR3 region has 13 residues. Germline V gene lookup returns CDR1 MGHDK and CDR2 SYGVNS. V lost 3 bases and J 3 bases, leaving 9 bases between the germline ends. CDR3: CASSDPDYYEQYF. DNA of the CDR3: TGTGCCAGCAGTGATCCCGACTACTACGAGCAGTACTTC.

A single count supports this clone. V gene TRBV9 combines with J gene TRBJ1-5, with D possibly being TRBD1 (5 bases). Germline-derived CDR1 and CDR2 are SGDLS and YYNGEE. The CDR3 runs 15 residues. The ends were cut back, 0 bases at V and 2 bases at J, with 9 bases in the middle. The CDR3 is CASSVGGWGNQPQHF. The CDR3 bases are TGTGCCAGCAGCGTAGGGGGCTGGGGCAATCAGCCCCAGCATTTT.

This chain joins TRBV2 and TRBJ1-1; tentative D call: TRBD1 (6 bases). Germline CDR1 and CDR2: SNHLY and FYNNEI. The CDR3 runs 14 residues. V lost 10 bases and J 7 bases, leaving 22 bases between the germline ends. This CDR3 reads CATKRAGAGGEAFF. The CDR3 DNA follows: TGTGCCACCAAGAGAGCAGGGGCGGGGGGTGAAGCTTTCTTT.

The V and J genes are TRBV6-5 and TRBJ2-7, with D tentatively TRBD2 (5 bases). The germline gives CDR1 MNHEY, CDR2 SVGAGI. V was trimmed by 6 bases and J by 2 bases, leaving 8 bases between them. This CDR3 is built from 12 residues. CDR3 DNA sequence: TGTGCCAGCAGGGGAGACACCTACGAGCAGTACTTC. Protein sequence: CASRGDTYEQYF.

The rearrangement uses TRBV28 and TRBJ2-7, with 9 bases matching TRBD2. Trimming removed 3 bases from V and 2 bases from J; junction bases left unmatched: 5. This CDR3 contains 15 residues. Germline V gene lookup returns CDR1 MDHEN and CDR2 SYDVKM. The CDR3 nucleotides read TGTGCCAGCAGTTTCAGGGTAGCGGGAGCCTACGAGCAGTACTTC. Translating gives CASSFRVAGAYEQYF.

The V gene is TRBV9, the J gene TRBJ2-3; D perhaps matches TRBD2 (7 bases). This CDR3 has 18 residues. Trimming removed 4 bases at V and 0 bases at J, with 21 bases between. The V gene's germline CDR1 is SGDLS and CDR2 YYNGEE. The CDR3 protein is CASSQLGGTTISTDTQYF. CDR3 sequence (DNA): TGTGCCAGCAGCCAACTGGGAGGGACAACTATAAGCACAGATACGCAGTATTTT.

Concerning this clone itself: The same CDR3 can be traced to other DNA sequences in this sample. V gene TRBV6-2 or TRBV6-3 combines with J gene TRBJ1-3; D remains ambiguous. The V and J ends lost 0 bases and 2 bases respectively, with 8 bases between them. CDR1 is MNHEY and CDR2 is SVGEGT in the germline V gene. The CDR3 has 15 amino acids. In DNA form, the CDR3 reads TGTGCCAGCAGTTACTCTTCTGGAACTGGAAACACCATATATTTT. Protein product: CASSYSSGTGNTIYF.

This chain connects TRBV9 to TRBJ2-7; possible D gene TRBD2, 6 bases. Trimming took 4 bases from V and 10 from J, leaving 24 bases between them. This CDR3 comprises 15 residues. Germline CDR1 and CDR2: SGDLS and YYNGEE. CDR3 sequence: CASSPRASETTFQYF. CDR3 sequence (DNA): TGTGCCAGCAGCCCTCGGGCTAGCGAAACTACCTTCCAGTACTTC.

The rearrangement joins TRBV3-1 (or the pseudogene TRBV3-2) to TRBJ2-5; D is possibly TRBD2 (6 bases). Trimming left V 3 bases short and J 5 bases short, with 13 bases between. Germline CDR1 is LGHDT and CDR2 is YNNKEL (reference sequence). CDR3 length: 14 residues. The DNA of the CDR3 is TGTGCCAGCAGCCAGGTACTAGCCTCCGAGACCCAGTACTTC. Protein sequence: CASSQVLASETQYF.

V and J are TRBV9 and TRBJ1-1; maybe TRBD1 (5 bases). Deletions cut 4 bases from V and 5 bases from J, with 15 bases between. Germline V CDR1 and CDR2: SGDLS, YYNGEE. The CDR3 spans 14 residues. CDR3 region: CASSPGRSGTEAFF. DNA of the CDR3: TGTGCCAGCAGCCCGGGACGCAGTGGTACTGAAGCTTTCTTT.

The genes are TRBV5-4 and TRBJ1-4, with D hard to call. Trimming left V 6 bases short and J 5 bases short, with 11 bases between. Germline CDR1 SGHNT, CDR2 YYREEE (reference sequence). CDR3 length: 13 amino acids. In nucleotides, the CDR3 is TGTGCCAGCACCAACAACCTCAATGAAAAACTGTTTTTT. Translated: CASTNNLNEKLFF.

The genes are TRBV7-2 and TRBJ2-7, with TRBD1 identical over 10 bases. V dropped 6 bases and J dropped 1; count of bases not matched to a gene: 6. Germline V gene lookup returns CDR1 SGHTA and CDR2 FQGNSA. CDR3 length equals 15 residues. In DNA, the CDR3 is TGTGCCAGCAGAATGGACAGGGGGAGTTCCTACGAGCAGTACTTC. It specifies CASRMDRGSSYEQYF.

The J gene is TRBJ1-2, the V gene TRBV6-5; D is unclear. Trimming removed 4 bases at V and 1 base at J, with 13 bases between. Germline CDR1 and CDR2: MNHEY and SVGAGI. This CDR3 has 15 amino acids. The CDR3 nucleotides read TGTGCCAGCAGTTGGGCGGCGGAAGTTAACTATGGCTACACCTTC. Protein sequence: CASSWAAEVNYGYTF.

The J gene is TRBJ1-1, the V gene TRBV2; D is unresolved. The CDR3 has 13 amino acids. Germline V gene sequence: CDR1 SNHLY, CDR2 FYNNEI. V lost 7 bases and J 1 base, leaving 10 bases between the germline ends. CDR3 loop: CASMADSNTEAFF. The CDR3 bases are TGTGCCAGCATGGCGGACTCGAACACTGAAGCTTTCTTT.

The chain recombines TRBV2 with TRBJ2-2, with D possibly TRBD1 on 5 matching bases. There are 17 residues in the CDR3. CDR1 SNHLY and CDR2 FYNNEI come from the germline V gene. V was shortened by 2 bases and J by 1 base, with 14 bases between the two germline ends. The CDR3 protein is CASSEPADNQNTGELFF. DNA of the CDR3: TGTGCCAGCAGTGAACCCGCGGACAACCAGAACACCGGGGAGCTGTTTTTT.

V and J are TRBV19 and TRBJ1-1, with D perhaps TRBD1 (5 bases). CDR1 and CDR2 from the germline V gene are LNHDA and SQIVND (reference sequence). The ends were cut back, 7 bases at V and 1 base at J, with 19 bases in the middle. CDR3 length equals 16 residues. The CDR3, as DNA: TGTGCCAGTACCCTTCCGGGGACCGCCGGGAACACTGAAGCTTTCTTT. Protein sequence: CASTLPGTAGNTEAFF.

The gene calls are TRBV20-1 and TRBJ1-2, with a tentative D call TRBD1 (6 bases). The CDR3 runs 11 residues. Germline CDR1 is DFQATT and CDR2 is SNEGSKA (reference sequence). With 3 bases removed from V and 6 bases from J, the gap between germline ends came to 8 bases. The CDR3 loop is CSASRGNGYTF. CDR3 DNA sequence: TGCAGTGCTAGCAGGGGAAATGGCTACACCTTC.

This chain links TRBV4-3 with TRBJ1-2; 9 bases fit TRBD1. The CDR3 is made up of 15 amino acids. The V gene's germline CDR1 is LGHNA and CDR2 YSLEER. Trimming at V came to 3 bases and at J to 2 bases, leaving 4 bases not matched to a gene. CDR3 coding DNA: TGCGCCAGCAGCCATGTTGGGACAGGGAACTATGGCTACACCTTC. It encodes CASSHVGTGNYGYTF.

The chain combines TRBV6-5 with TRBJ1-1; D is perhaps TRBD1 (5 bases). The CDR3 has 16 residues. V was trimmed by 2 bases and J by 3 bases, leaving 16 bases between them. Germline V gives CDR1 MNHEY, CDR2 SVGAGI. The CDR3 loop reads CASSYGIREVDTEAFF. In DNA, the CDR3 is TGTGCCAGCAGTTACGGAATCAGGGAAGTAGACACTGAAGCTTTCTTT.

V gene TRBV10-1 combines with J gene TRBJ2-3, with D perhaps matching TRBD1 (6 bases). V lost 2 bases and J 0 bases, leaving 12 bases between the germline ends. The CDR3 contains 16 residues. Germline assignment: CDR1 WNHNN and CDR2 SYGVQD (reference sequence). The CDR3 region is CASSERRGLSTDTQYF. The CDR3 DNA follows: TGCGCCAGCAGTGAGCGAAGGGGGTTAAGCACAGATACGCAGTATTTT.

This chain connects TRBV21-1 to TRBJ1-1; the D call in the table, TRBD1, was not verified against the DNA. TRBV21-1 is marked as a pseudogene. This CDR3 is 21 amino acids long. For the CDR3, the DNA is TGTGCCAGCAGCAAAATAAGGGGGAAGGGAACCGGGACAGCGCTGAACACTGAAGCTTTCTTT. Amino acids: CASSKIRGKGTGTALNTEAFF.

V is TRBV6-2 or TRBV6-3 and J is TRBJ1-5; D gene uncertain. This CDR3 is built from 13 residues. Trimming took 4 bases from V and 3 from J, leaving 7 bases between them. CDR1 and CDR2 from the germline V gene are MNHEY and SVGEGT. In nucleotides, the CDR3 is TGTGCCAGCAGTTTTCAGGTCAATCAGCCCCAGCATTTT. Translation gives CASSFQVNQPQHF.

The chain joins TRBV28 to TRBJ1-5, with a possible D match to TRBD1 (5 bases). There are 15 residues in the CDR3. Germline CDR1 and CDR2: MDHEN and SYDVKM. The V gene lost 5 bases and the J gene lost 3 bases, with 14 bases spanning the gap. CDR3 in DNA: TGTGCCAGCAGTAACAGGCAACCGATCAATCAGCCCCAGCATTTT. Amino acids: CASSNRQPINQPQHF.